These 6 T cell receptor beta chains came from one sample sequenced in a study of T cells in Graves' hyperthyroidism and ophthalmopathy. RNA transcripts were the template for amplifying TCR beta CDR3 regions. An initial round of RT-PCR targeting the TCR CDR3 relied on the HTBI primer set. TCRdb called the multiplex PCR reads again in MiXCR, with one record for every CDR3 protein. The sample includes 450,000 to 700,000 distinct CDR3 sequences, around 45% seen only once; the top ten take 15% to 20%. The sample comprised peripheral blood or thyroid tissue (not recorded which). These receptors all stem from an adult woman with Graves' disease, either hyperthyroidism or ophthalmopathy (not recorded which).

This chain links TRBV3-1 with TRBJ2-5; no reliable D call. There are 12 residues in the CDR3. The V gene lost 2 bases and the J gene lost 5 bases, with 6 bases spanning the gap. Germline values: CDR1 LGHDT, CDR2 YNNKEL (reference sequence). For the CDR3, the DNA is TGTGCCAGCAGCCAAATTCCCGAGACCCAGTACTTC. Protein sequence: CASSQIPETQYF.

The V call is TRBV9, the J call TRBJ2-2; D not certain. Germline V gene data show CDR1 as SGDLS and CDR2 as YYNGEE. The germline V and J ends were trimmed by 3 bases and 2 bases, with 8 bases remaining between them. CDR3 length: 14 amino acids. The CDR3 loop reads CASSDRYNTGELFF. The DNA for the CDR3 is TGTGCCAGCAGCGACCGATACAACACCGGGGAGCTGTTTTTT.

The sample holds many counts of this clonotype. The rearrangement joins TRBV7-2 to TRBJ2-7; possibly TRBD1 for D (6 bases). The V end lost 3 bases, the J end lost 5 bases, and 17 bases lay between the germline ends. This CDR3 has 15 amino acids. Germline V lookup: CDR1 SGHTA, CDR2 FQGNSA. The CDR3 DNA reads as TGTGCCAGCAGCTTGTTACCGGGACACTCGGACGAGCAGTACTTC. Amino acids: CASSLLPGHSDEQYF.

This sequence joins TRBV11-2 and TRBJ2-2; D possibly corresponds to TRBD2 (5 bases). The CDR3 loop spans 13 amino acids. Trimming took 7 bases from V and 7 from J, leaving 13 bases between them. The germline V gene encodes CDR1 SGHAT and CDR2 FQNNGV. CDR3 residues: CASTPLAGGELFF. For the CDR3, the DNA is TGTGCCAGCACCCCCCTAGCCGGCGGGGAGCTGTTTTTT.

The sample holds many counts of this clonotype. The chain carries TRBV6-5 and TRBJ2-2; the D is unclear. The length of the CDR3 is 15 residues. V gave up 0 bases and J gave up 5 bases, with 10 bases separating them. In germline, CDR1 is MNHEY, CDR2 SVGAGI. CDR3: CASSYSSPATGELFF. The CDR3 DNA follows: TGTGCCAGCAGTTACTCGAGCCCAGCTACCGGGGAGCTGTTTTTT.

This clonotype was recorded many times. This chain uses TRBV5-4 with TRBJ2-2; D is possibly TRBD2 (6 bases). The CDR3 extends over 18 amino acids. Germline V lookup: CDR1 SGHNT, CDR2 YYREEE (reference sequence). V lost 4 bases and J lost 3, with 22 bases in between. The CDR3 DNA reads TGTGCCAGCAGCCTCAACCCGGGACGGGAGCGGGACACCGGGGAGCTGTTTTTT. This translates into CASSLNPGRERDTGELFF.